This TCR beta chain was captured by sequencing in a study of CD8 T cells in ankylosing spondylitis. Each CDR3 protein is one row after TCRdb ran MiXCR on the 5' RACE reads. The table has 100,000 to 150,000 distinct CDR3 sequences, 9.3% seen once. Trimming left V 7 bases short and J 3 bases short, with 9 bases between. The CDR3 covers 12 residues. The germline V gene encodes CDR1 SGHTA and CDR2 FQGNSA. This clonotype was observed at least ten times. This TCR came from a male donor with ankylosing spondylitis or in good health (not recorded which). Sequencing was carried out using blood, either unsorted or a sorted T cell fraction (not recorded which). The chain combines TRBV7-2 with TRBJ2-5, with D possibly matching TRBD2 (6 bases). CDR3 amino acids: CASNGGKETQYF. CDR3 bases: TGTGCCAGCAATGGGGGGAAAGAGACCCAGTACTTC. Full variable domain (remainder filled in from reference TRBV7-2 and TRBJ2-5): GAGVSQSPSNKVTEKGKDVELRCDPISGHTALYWYRQSLGQGLEFLIYFQGNSAPDKSGLPSDRFSAERTGGSVSTLTIQRTQQEDSAVYLCASNGGKETQYFGPGTRLLVL.